Listed here are 9 T cell receptor beta chains from one sample, sequenced in a study of regulatory T cells in long-lasting Graves disease. Through Arm-PCR of CDR3 regions and iRepertoire HTBI primers, TCR beta libraries were built. TCRdb recomputed calls from the multiplex PCR reads with MiXCR, one row per CDR3 protein. The sample shows around 400,000 distinct CDR3 sequences, approximately 25% of them seen only once. Time point indicated: persistent/refractory GD, antithyroid drugs over 5 years with positive TRAb. Generation of the TCR library employed RNA extracted from PBMCs. The sequencing used peripheral blood mononuclear cells (PBMCs), collected when the disease was refractory, from a patient treated with antithyroid drugs. The receptor source for this set is a middle-aged woman with Graves disease.

At least ten counts were recorded for this clonotype. The V call is TRBV6-5, the J call TRBJ2-5; possible D gene TRBD2, 6 bases. V dropped 4 bases and J dropped 4 bases, with 16 bases sitting between them. CDR3 length: 15 amino acids. Looked up from germline, CDR1 is MNHEY and CDR2 is SVGAGI. The CDR3 protein is CASSSRLRRGETQYF. CDR3 bases: TGTGCCAGCAGTTCCAGACTGAGGCGGGGAGAGACCCAGTACTTC.

The sample holds many counts of this clonotype. This sequence joins TRBV28 and TRBJ2-5, with D tentatively TRBD2 (5 bases). With 4 bases removed from V and 2 bases from J, the gap between germline ends came to 8 bases. The germline gives CDR1 MDHEN, CDR2 SYDVKM. CDR3 length: 13 amino acids. The CDR3 region has the DNA TGTGCCAGCAGTTCCGGGAATCAAGAGACCCAGTACTTC. It translates to CASSSGNQETQYF.

Comments on this clonotype: Being one base from a much bigger clone, this may be a read error. The chain has TRBV28 and TRBJ1-6; no clear D gene. This CDR3 contains 16 residues. Germline values: CDR1 MDHEN, CDR2 SYDVKM. Trimming took 4 bases from V and 8 from J, leaving 18 bases between them. The CDR3 here is CASSSYRRDRDSPLHF. CDR3 coding DNA: TGTGCCAGCAGTTCCTACAGAAGAGATCGGGATTCACCCCTCCACTTT.

Comment on this clonotype: The junction departs from the called germline gene at one end, perhaps through a read error. The chain has TRBV7-9 and TRBJ2-7; 7 positions agree with TRBD1. This CDR3 contains 13 residues. CDR1 is SEHNR and CDR2 is FQNEAQ in the germline V gene (reference sequence). The CDR3 sequence is CTSSLWDSWEQYF. CDR3 DNA sequence: TGTACCAGCAGCTTATGGGACAGCTGGGAGCAGTACTTC.

This clonotype occurred a few times. The chain combines TRBV5-5 with TRBJ2-6; unclear D gene. Between the trimmed V and J ends, which lost 2 bases and 0 bases, there was a span of 6 bases. The germline V gene encodes CDR1 SGHKS and CDR2 YYEKEE (reference sequence). This CDR3 region has 15 residues. This CDR3 is CASSLYSSGANVLTF. The DNA of the CDR3 is TGTGCCAGCAGCTTATACAGCTCTGGGGCCAACGTCCTGACTTTC.

This clonotype was observed at least ten times. The chain employs TRBV28 and TRBJ1-5, with TRBD1 identical over 10 bases. Germline CDR1 is MDHEN and CDR2 is SYDVKM. Unmatched junction bases numbered 11, after V lost 9 bases and J lost 0 bases. The CDR3 consists of 17 residues. CDR3 in amino acids: CASRGTGAGYSNQPQHF. The CDR3, as DNA: TGTGCCAGTAGAGGGACAGGGGCCGGATATAGCAATCAGCCCCAGCATTTT.

This clonotype was detected ten times or more. The chain employs TRBV29-1 and TRBJ2-7, with D perhaps matching TRBD1 or TRBD2 (5 bases each). Trimming left V 7 bases short and J 6 bases short, with 16 bases between. Germline V lookup: CDR1 SQVTM, CDR2 ANQGSEA. The CDR3 loop spans 12 amino acids. In DNA, the CDR3 is TGCAGCGGACTCGGACTGAGGGGCGAGCAGTACTTC. Translated: CSGLGLRGEQYF.

This sequence joins TRBV20-1 and TRBJ2-7, with D perhaps TRBD1 (11 bases). The V end was cut by 7 bases, the J end by 2 bases, with 36 bases between. This CDR3 region has 20 residues. CDR1 is DFQATT, CDR2 SNEGSKA, per germline (reference sequence). In nucleotides, the CDR3 is TGCAGTGTCAGGTGGACAGGGGGCTTTAGGACTAGCGGTAGAACCTACGAGCAGTACTTC. Translating it yields CSVRWTGGFRTSGRTYEQYF.

This clonotype was seen repeatedly, ten times or more. The genes are TRBV27 and TRBJ2-7, with 11 bases aligning to TRBD1. J gave up 4 bases and V 5 bases, and 7 bases lay outside the gene matches. This CDR3 has 15 amino acids. Per the germline V gene, CDR1 is MNHEY and CDR2 is SMNVEV (reference sequence). The CDR3 bases are TGTGCCAGCAGTCCTGGGACAGGGGGTATGTACGAGCAGTACTTC. Residues: CASSPGTGGMYEQYF.